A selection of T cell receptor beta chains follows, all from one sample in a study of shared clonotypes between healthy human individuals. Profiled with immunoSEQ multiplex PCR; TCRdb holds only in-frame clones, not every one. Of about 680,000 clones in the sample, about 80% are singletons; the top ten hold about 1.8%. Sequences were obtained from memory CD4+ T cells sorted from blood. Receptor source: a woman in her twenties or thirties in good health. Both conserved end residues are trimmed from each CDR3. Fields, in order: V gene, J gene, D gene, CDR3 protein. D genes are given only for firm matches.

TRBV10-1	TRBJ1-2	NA	ASPVGRKQSAVYGYT
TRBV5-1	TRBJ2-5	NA	ASSFSGNLRETQY
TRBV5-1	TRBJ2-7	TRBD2	ASSLAGLAGGYYEQY
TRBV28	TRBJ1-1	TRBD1	ASSLPVGQGATEAF
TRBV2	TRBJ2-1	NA	ASSVAGAYNEQF
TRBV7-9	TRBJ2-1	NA	ASSLSQDNEQF
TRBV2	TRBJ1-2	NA	ASTPGPNYGYT
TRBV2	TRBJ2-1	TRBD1	ASSPQGQGDNEQF
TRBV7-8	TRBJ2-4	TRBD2	ASSPVTSSGTKNIQY
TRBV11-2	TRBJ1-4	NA	ASSPGRQNEKLF
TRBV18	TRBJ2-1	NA	ASSLSQGTYNEQF
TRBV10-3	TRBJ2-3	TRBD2	AISEREGDTQY
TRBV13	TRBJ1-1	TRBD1	ASSLGQGRSNTEAF
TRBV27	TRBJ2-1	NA	ASSLSGAPAYNEQF
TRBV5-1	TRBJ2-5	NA	ASSLGVTGTETQY
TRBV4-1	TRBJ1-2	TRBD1	ASSYDQGQGYGYT
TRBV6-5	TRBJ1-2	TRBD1	ASRPPGTAYGYT
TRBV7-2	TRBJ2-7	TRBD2	ASSLLAGVSYEQY
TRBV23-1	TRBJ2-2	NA	ASSPTDYGQTGRTGELF
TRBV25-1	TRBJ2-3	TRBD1	ASSEYGRGPGDTQY
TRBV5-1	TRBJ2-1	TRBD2	ASSFSSAGYNEQF
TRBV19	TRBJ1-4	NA	ASSMSQGATNEKLF
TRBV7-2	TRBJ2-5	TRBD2	ASSLSGTSGVQETQY
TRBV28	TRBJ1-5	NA	ASSSGHQPQH
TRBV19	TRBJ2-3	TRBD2	ASSISLAGTDTQY
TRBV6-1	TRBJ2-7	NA	ASSGNRLSSYEQY
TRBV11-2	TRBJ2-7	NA	ASPRIYEQY
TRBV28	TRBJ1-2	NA	ASSSIDTYGYT